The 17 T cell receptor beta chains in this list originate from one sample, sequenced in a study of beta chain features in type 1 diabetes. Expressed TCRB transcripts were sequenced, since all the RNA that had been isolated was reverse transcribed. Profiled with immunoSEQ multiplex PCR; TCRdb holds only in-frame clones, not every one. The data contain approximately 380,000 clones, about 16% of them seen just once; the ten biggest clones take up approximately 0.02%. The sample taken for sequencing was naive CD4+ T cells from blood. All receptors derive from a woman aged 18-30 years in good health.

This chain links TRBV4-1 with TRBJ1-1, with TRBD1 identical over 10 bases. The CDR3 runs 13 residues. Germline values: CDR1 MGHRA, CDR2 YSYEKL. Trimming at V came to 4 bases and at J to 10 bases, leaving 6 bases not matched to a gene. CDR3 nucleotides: TGCGCCAGCAGCCGAGACAGGGGGCGCGGAGCTTTCTTT. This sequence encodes CASSRDRGRGAFF.

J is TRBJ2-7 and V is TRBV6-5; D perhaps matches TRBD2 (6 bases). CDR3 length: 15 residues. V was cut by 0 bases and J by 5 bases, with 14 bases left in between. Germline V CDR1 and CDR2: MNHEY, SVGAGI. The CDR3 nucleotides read TGTGCCAGCAGTTACTCGAAGAGTAGCGGTAACGAGCAGTACTTC. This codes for CASSYSKSSGNEQYF.

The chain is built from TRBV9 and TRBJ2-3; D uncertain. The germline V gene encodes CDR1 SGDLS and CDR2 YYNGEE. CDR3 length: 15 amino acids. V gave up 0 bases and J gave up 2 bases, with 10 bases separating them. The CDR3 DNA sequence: TGTGCCAGCAGCGTAGGAATCCTAATCACAGATACGCAGTATTTT. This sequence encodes CASSVGILITDTQYF.

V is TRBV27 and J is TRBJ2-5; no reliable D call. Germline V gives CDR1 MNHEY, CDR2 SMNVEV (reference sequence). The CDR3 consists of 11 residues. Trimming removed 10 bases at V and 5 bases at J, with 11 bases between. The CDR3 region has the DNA TGTGCCACTATGTTGCGGGAGACCCAGTACTTC. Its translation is CATMLRETQYF.

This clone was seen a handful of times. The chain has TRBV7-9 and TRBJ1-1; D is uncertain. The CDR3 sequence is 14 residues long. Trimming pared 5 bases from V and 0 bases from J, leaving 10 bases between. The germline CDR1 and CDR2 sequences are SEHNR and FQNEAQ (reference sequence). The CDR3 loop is CASSPSTLNTEAFF. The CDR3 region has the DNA TGTGCCAGCAGCCCCTCGACACTGAACACTGAAGCTTTCTTT.

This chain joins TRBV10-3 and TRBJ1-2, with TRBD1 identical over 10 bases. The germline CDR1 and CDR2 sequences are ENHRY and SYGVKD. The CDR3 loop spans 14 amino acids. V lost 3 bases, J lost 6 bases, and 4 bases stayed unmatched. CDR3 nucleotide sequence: TGTGCCATCAGTGAACGGGACAGGGGCGATGGCTACACCTTC. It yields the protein CAISERDRGDGYTF.

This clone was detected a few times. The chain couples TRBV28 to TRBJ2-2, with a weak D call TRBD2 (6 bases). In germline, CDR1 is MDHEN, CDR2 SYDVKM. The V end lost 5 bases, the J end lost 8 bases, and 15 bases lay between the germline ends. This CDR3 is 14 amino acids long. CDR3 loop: CASSPTWAGGELFF. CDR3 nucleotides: TGTGCCAGCAGTCCCACCTGGGCGGGGGGGGAGCTGTTTTTT.

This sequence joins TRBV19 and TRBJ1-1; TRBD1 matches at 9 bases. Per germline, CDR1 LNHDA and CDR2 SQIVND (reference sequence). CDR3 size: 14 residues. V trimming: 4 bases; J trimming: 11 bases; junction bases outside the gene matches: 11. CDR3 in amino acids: CASSKPGTGFRAFF. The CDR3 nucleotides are TGTGCCAGTAGTAAGCCAGGGACAGGGTTCCGCGCTTTCTTT.

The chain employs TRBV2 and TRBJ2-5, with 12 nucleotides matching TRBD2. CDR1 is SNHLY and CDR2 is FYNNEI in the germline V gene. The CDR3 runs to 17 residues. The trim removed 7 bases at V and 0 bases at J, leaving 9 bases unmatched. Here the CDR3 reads CASTDTSGRKYQETQYF. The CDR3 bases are TGTGCCAGCACCGATACTAGCGGGAGGAAGTACCAAGAGACCCAGTACTTC.

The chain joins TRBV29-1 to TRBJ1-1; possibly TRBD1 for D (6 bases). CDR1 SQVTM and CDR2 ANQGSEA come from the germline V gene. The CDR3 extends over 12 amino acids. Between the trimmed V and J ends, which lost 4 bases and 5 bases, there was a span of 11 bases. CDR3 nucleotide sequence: TGCAGCGTTGGGTCAGGGGTAACTGAAGCTTTCTTT. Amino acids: CSVGSGVTEAFF.

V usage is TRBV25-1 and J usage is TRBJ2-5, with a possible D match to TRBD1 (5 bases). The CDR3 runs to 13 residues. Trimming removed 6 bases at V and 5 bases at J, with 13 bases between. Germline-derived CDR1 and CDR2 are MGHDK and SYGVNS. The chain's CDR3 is CASSGHLRETQYF. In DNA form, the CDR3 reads TGTGCCAGCAGCGGACACCTCCGGGAGACCCAGTACTTC. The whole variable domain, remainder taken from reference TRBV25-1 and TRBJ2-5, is EADIYQTPRYLVIGTGKKITLECSQTMGHDKMYWYQQDPGMELHLIHYSYGVNSTEKGDLSSESTVSRIRTEHFPLTLESARPSHTSQYLCASSGHLRETQYFGPGTRLLVL.

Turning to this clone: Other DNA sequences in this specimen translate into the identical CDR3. The DNA of the CDR3 is TGTGCCAGCAGCTTGGGACAGGGGACTAACTATGGCTACACCTTC. Translation: CASSLGQGTNYGYTF. The chain is built from TRBV5-4 and TRBJ1-2; 8 bases map to TRBD1. With 0 bases clipped from V and 0 bases from J, the junction kept 1 base outside the gene matches. The germline V gene has CDR1 SGHNT and CDR2 YYREEE (reference sequence). The CDR3 is 15 amino acids.

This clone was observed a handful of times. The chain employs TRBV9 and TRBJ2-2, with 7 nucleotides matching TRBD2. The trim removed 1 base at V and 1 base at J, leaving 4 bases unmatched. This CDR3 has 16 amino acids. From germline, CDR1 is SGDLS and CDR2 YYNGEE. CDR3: CASSVSPSGNTGELFF. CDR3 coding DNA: TGTGCCAGCAGCGTATCACCTAGCGGGAACACCGGGGAGCTGTTTTTT.

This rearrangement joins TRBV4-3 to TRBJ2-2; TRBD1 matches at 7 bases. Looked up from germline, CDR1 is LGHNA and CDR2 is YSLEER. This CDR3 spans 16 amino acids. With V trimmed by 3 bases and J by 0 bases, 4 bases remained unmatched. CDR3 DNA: TGCGCCAGCAGCCAGGCCGGGACAGCGAACACCGGGGAGCTGTTTTTT. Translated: CASSQAGTANTGELFF.

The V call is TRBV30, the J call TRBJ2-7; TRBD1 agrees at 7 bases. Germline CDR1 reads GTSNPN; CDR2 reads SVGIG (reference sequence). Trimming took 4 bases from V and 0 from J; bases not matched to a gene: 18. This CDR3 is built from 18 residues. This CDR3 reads CAWTSRQGSGHGSYEQYF. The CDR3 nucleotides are TGTGCCTGGACTAGTCGACAGGGAAGCGGCCACGGCTCCTACGAGCAGTACTTC. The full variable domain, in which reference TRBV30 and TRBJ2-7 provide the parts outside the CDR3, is SQTIHQWPATLVQPVGSPLSLECTVEGTSNPNLYWYRQAAGRGLQLLFYSVGIGQISSEVPQNLSASRPQDRQFILSSKKLLLSDSGFYLCAWTSRQGSGHGSYEQYFGPGTRLTVT.

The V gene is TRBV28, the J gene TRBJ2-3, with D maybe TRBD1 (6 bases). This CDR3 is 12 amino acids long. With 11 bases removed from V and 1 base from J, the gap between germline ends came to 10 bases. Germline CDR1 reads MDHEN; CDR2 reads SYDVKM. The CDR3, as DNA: TGTGCCGTTAGACAGGGCACAGATACGCAGTATTTT. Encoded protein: CAVRQGTDTQYF.

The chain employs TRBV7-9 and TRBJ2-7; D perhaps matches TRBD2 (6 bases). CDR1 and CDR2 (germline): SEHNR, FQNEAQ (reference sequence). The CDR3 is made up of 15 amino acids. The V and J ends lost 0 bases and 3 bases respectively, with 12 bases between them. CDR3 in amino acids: CASSLAGTGNYEQYF. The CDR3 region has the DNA TGTGCCAGCAGCTTAGCCGGGACTGGTAACTACGAGCAGTACTTC.